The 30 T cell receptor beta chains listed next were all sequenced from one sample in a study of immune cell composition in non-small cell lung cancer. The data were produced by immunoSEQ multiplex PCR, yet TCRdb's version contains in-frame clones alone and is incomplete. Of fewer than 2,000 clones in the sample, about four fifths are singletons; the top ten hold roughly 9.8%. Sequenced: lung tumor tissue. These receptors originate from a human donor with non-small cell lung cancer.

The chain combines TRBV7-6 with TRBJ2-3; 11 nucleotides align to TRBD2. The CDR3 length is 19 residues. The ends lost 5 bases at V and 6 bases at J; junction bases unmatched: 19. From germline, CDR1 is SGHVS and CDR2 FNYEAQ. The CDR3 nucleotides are TGTGCCAGCAGCCTTCAACCCCCTATAGCGGGAGGGCCTGGGGATACGCAGTATTTT. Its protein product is CASSLQPPIAGGPGDTQYF.

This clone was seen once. CDR3 bases: TGTGCCAGTAGTATCGCAGGTACTTACTACGAGCAGTACTTC. The encoded protein is CASSIAGTYYEQYF. The chain carries TRBV19 and TRBJ2-7; no definite D call. CDR1 LNHDA and CDR2 SQIVND come from the germline V gene (reference sequence). The CDR3 length is 14 residues. V lost 3 bases and J 3 bases, leaving 12 bases between the germline ends.

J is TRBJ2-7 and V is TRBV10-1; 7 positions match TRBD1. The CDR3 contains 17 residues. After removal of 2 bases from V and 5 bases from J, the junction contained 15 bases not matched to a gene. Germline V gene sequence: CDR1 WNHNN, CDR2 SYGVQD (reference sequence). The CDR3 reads CASSELLKRGQGNEQYF. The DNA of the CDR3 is TGCGCCAGCAGTGAGCTGTTAAAGAGGGGGCAGGGGAACGAGCAGTACTTC.

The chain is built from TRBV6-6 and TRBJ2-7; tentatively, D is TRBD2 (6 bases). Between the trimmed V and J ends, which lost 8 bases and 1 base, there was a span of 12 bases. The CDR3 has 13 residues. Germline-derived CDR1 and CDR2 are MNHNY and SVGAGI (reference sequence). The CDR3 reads CASVDGSSYEQYF. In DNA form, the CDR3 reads TGTGCCAGCGTGGACGGGAGTTCCTACGAGCAGTACTTC.

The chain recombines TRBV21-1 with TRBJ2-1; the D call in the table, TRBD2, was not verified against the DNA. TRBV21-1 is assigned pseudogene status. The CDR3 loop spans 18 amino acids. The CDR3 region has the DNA TGTGCCAGCAGCACCCCGGAGGGCCTTGTGGGCTCCTACAATGAGCAGTTCTTC. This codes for CASSTPEGLVGSYNEQFF.

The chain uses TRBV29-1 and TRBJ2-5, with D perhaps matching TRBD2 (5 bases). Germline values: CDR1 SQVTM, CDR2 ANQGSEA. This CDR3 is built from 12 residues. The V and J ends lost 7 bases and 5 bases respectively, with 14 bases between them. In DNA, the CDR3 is TGCAGCGGCAGTCGGGGATTGGAGACCCAGTACTTC. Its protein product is CSGSRGLETQYF.

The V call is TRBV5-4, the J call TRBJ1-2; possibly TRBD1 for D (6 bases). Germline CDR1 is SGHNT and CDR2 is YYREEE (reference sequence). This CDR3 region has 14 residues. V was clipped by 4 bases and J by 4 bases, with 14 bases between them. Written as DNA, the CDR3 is TGTGCCAGCAGCCCCACAGGGTCTGGCTATGGCTACACCTTC. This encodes CASSPTGSGYGYTF.

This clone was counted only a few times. CDR3 loop: CASSLDGGRFPYEQYF. DNA of the CDR3: TGCGCCAGCAGCTTGGATGGCGGGAGATTCCCCTACGAGCAGTACTTC. The rearrangement joins TRBV5-1 to TRBJ2-7; 7 bases match TRBD2. CDR3 length: 16 amino acids. J was trimmed by 2 bases and V by 0 bases; bases with no gene match: 8. CDR1 and CDR2 from the germline V gene are SGHRS and YFSETQ. The variable domain in full, with the rest retrieved from reference TRBV5-1 and TRBJ2-7, is KAGVTQTPRYLIKTRGQQVTLSCSPISGHRSVSWYQQTPGQGLQFLFEYFSETQRNKGNFPGRFSGRQFSNSRSEMNVSTLELGDSALYLCASSLDGGRFPYEQYFGPGTRLTVT.

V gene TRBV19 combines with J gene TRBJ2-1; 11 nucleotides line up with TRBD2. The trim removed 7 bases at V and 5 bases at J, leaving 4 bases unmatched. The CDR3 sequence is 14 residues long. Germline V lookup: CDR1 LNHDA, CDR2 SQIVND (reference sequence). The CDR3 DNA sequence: TGTGCCAGTAATGCGGGACTAGCGGACAATGAGCAGTTCTTC. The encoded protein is CASNAGLADNEQFF.

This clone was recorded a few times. The chain's CDR3 is CASSLGSGPQHF. The CDR3 region has the DNA TGTGCCAGCAGCTTAGGTTCCGGGCCCCAGCATTTT. The chain couples TRBV11-2 to TRBJ1-5, with D unclear. Germline assignment: CDR1 SGHAT and CDR2 FQNNGV. This CDR3 comprises 12 residues. The V gene lost 1 base and the J gene lost 9 bases, with 7 bases spanning the gap.

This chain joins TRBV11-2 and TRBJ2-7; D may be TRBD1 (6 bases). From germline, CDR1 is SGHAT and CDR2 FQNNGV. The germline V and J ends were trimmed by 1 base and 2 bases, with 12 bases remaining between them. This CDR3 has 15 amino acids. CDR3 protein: CASSLGDGGTYEQYF. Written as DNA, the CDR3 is TGTGCCAGCAGCTTAGGTGATGGGGGCACCTACGAGCAGTACTTC.

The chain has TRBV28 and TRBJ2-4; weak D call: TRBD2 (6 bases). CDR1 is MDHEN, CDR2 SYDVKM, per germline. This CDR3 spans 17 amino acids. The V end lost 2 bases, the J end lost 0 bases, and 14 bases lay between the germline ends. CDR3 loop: CASSLLTGELAKNIQYF. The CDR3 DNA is TGTGCCAGCAGTTTACTGACGGGGGAGTTAGCCAAAAACATTCAGTACTTC.

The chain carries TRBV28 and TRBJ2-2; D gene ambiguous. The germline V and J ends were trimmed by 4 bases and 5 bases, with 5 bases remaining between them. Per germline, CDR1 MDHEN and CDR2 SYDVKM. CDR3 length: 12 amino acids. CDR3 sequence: CASSSSTGELFF. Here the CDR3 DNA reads TGTGCCAGCAGTTCCAGTACCGGGGAGCTGTTTTTT. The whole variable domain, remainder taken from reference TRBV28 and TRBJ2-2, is DVKVTQSSRYLVKRTGEKVFLECVQDMDHENMFWYRQDPGLGLRLIYFSYDVKMKEKGDIPEGYSVSREKKERFSLILESASTNQTSMYLCASSSSTGELFFGEGSRLTVL.

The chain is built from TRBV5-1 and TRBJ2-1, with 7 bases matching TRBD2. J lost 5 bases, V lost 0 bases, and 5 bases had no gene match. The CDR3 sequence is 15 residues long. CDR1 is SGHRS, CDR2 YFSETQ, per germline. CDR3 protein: CASSLEGTNNNEQFF. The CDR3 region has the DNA TGCGCCAGCAGCTTGGAAGGGACTAACAACAATGAGCAGTTCTTC.

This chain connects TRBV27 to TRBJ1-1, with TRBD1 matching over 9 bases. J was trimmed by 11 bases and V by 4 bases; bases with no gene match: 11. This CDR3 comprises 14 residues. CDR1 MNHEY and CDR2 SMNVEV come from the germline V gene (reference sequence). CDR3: CASSSTPGQGLAFF. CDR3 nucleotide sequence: TGTGCCAGCAGTTCGACGCCGGGACAGGGATTGGCTTTCTTT.

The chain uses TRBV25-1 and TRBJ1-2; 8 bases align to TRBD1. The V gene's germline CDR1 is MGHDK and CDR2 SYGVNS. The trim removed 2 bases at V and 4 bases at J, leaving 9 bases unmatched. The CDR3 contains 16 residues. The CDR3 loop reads CASSEQGASFFYGYTF. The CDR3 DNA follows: TGTGCCAGCAGTGAACAGGGGGCGTCCTTCTTCTATGGCTACACCTTC.

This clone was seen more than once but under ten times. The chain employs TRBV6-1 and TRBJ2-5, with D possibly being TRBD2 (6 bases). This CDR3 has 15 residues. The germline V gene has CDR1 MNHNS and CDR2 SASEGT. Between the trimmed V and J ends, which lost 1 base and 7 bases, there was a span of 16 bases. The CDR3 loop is CASSEGLGGEGTQYF. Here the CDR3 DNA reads TGTGCCAGCAGTGAAGGACTGGGGGGAGAGGGGACCCAGTACTTC.

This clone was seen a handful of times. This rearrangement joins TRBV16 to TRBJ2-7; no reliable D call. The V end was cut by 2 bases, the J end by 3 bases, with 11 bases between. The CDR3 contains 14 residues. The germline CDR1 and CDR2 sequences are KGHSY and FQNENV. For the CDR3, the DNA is TGTGCCAGCAGCCAAACAGACGGAATCTACGAGCAGTACTTC. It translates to CASSQTDGIYEQYF.

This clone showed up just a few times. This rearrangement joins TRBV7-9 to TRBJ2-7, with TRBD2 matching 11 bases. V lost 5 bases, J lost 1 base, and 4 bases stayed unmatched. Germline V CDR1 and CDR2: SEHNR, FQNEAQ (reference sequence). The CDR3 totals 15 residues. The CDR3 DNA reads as TGTGCCAGCAGCACCCGGACTAGCGGGTCCTACGAGCAGTACTTC. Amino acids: CASSTRTSGSYEQYF.

The CDR3 sequence: CASSVAPTGRAGELFF. The CDR3 DNA reads as TGTGCCAGCAGCGTAGCTCCAACAGGGAGGGCCGGGGAGCTGTTTTTT. The rearrangement joins TRBV9 to TRBJ2-2, with D perhaps TRBD2 (7 bases). The CDR3 totals 16 residues. CDR1 is SGDLS and CDR2 is YYNGEE in the germline V gene. V dropped 0 bases and J dropped 6 bases, with 15 bases sitting between them.

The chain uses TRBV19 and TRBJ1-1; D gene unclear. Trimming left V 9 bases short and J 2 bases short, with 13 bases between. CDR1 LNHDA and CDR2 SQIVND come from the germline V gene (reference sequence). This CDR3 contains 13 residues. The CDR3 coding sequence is TGTGCCAGCAAACGGGGTCCTAACACTGAAGCTTTCTTT. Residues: CASKRGPNTEAFF.

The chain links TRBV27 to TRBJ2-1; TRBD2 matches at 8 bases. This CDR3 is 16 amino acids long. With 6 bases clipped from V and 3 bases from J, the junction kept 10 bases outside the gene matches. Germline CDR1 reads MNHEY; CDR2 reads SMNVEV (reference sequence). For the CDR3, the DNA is TGTGCCAGCAGCTTCAGGACTAGCTTTGGCTACAATGAGCAGTTCTTC. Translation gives CASSFRTSFGYNEQFF.

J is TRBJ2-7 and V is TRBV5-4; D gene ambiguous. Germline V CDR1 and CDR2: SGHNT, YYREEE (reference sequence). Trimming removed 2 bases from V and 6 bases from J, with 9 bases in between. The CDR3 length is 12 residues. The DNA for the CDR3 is TGTGCCAGCAGCTTTGAGGCGCGCGAGCAGTACTTC. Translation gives CASSFEAREQYF.

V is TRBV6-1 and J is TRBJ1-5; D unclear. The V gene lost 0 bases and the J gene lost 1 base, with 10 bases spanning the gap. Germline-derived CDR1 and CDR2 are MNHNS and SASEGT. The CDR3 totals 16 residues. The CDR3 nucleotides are TGTGCCAGCAGTGAAGCTGCGGGAGTCAGCAATCAGCCCCAGCATTTT. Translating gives CASSEAAGVSNQPQHF.

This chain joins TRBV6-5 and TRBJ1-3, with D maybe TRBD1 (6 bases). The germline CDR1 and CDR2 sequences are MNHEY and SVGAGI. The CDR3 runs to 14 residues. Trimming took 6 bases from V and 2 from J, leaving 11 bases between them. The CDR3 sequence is CASSRRGTGNTIYF. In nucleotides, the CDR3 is TGTGCCAGCAGCCGCAGGGGAACTGGAAACACCATATATTTT.

CDR3 DNA: TGCGCCAGCAGCCAAGTTACAGGCCCCAATCAGCCCCAGCATTTT. It is translated as CASSQVTGPNQPQHF. The J gene is TRBJ1-5, the V gene TRBV4-3; TRBD1 might be the D (5 bases). The CDR3 sequence is 15 residues long. The V end lost 1 base, the J end lost 3 bases, and 10 bases lay between the germline ends. CDR1 LGHNA and CDR2 YSLEER come from the germline V gene.

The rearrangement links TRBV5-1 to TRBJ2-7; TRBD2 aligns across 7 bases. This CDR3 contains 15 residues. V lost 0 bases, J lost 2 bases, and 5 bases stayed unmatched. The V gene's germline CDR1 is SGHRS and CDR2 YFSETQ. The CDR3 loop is CASSLGLAQTYEQYF. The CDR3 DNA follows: TGCGCCAGCAGCTTGGGACTAGCCCAAACCTACGAGCAGTACTTC. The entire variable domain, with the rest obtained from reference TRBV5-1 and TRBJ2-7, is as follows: KAGVTQTPRYLIKTRGQQVTLSCSPISGHRSVSWYQQTPGQGLQFLFEYFSETQRNKGNFPGRFSGRQFSNSRSEMNVSTLELGDSALYLCASSLGLAQTYEQYFGPGTRLTVT.

CDR3 sequence (DNA): TGTGCCAGCAGCTTAGAGGGGGCCCTCTCTGGAAACACCATATATTTT. This sequence encodes CASSLEGALSGNTIYF. This chain joins TRBV5-4 and TRBJ1-3, with 7 bases that match TRBD1. The CDR3 length is 16 residues. The junction had 5 bases not matched to a gene; V was cut back by 2 bases and J by 0 bases. Germline CDR1 SGHNT, CDR2 YYREEE (reference sequence).

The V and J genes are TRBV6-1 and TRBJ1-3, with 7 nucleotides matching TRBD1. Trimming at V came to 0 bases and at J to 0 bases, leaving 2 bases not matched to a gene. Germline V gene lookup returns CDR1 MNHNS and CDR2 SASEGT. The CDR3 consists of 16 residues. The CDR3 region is CASSEAHRGSGNTIYF. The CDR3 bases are TGTGCCAGCAGTGAAGCGCACAGGGGCTCTGGAAACACCATATATTTT.

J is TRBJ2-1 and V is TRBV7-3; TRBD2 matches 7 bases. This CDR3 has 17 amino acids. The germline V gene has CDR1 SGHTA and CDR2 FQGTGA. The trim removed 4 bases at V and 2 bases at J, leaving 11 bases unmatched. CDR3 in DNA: TGTGCCAGCAGCTCTGAGAGTAGCGGGTCGACCTACAATGAGCAGTTCTTC. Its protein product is CASSSESSGSTYNEQFF.